Each of the 17 T cell receptor beta chains below was sequenced from the same sample in a study of shared clonotypes between healthy human individuals. Naive CD8 isolation took CD45RO-negative cells positively selected for CCR7 and excluded terminally differentiated effector memory CD45RA+ cells. Sequenced by immunoSEQ multiplex PCR; TCRdb stores in-frame clones only, minus some. The sample contains approximately 720,000 clones, 92% of which appear only once. Material: naive CD8+ T cells sorted from blood. All receptors come from a man aged 25 to 40 in good health.

The J gene is TRBJ2-2, the V gene TRBV11-3; D call uncertain. Looked up from germline, CDR1 is SGHNT and CDR2 is YENEEA. Trimming removed 5 bases at V and 3 bases at J, with 10 bases between. CDR3 size: 14 residues. The CDR3 DNA reads as TGTGCCAGCAGCCCAGCCCATCACACCGGGGAGCTGTTTTTT. This codes for CASSPAHHTGELFF.

This chain connects TRBV7-2 to TRBJ2-7; 10 bases agree with TRBD2. The germline V gene has CDR1 SGHTA and CDR2 FQGNSA. J lost 4 bases, V lost 2 bases, and 5 bases had no gene match. CDR3 size: 15 residues. The CDR3 loop is CASSLMLAGVYEQYF. The CDR3, as DNA: TGTGCCAGCAGCTTAATGCTAGCGGGAGTTTACGAGCAGTACTTC.

This clone has a single count. The chain joins TRBV25-1 to TRBJ2-7; D gene uncertain. The CDR3 is 15 amino acids. Germline CDR1 and CDR2: MGHDK and SYGVNS. The ends were cut back, 4 bases at V and 0 bases at J, with 13 bases in the middle. CDR3 sequence: CASSVDWKSSYEQYF. DNA of the CDR3: TGTGCCAGCAGTGTCGACTGGAAGAGCTCCTACGAGCAGTACTTC.

V usage is TRBV5-1 and J usage is TRBJ2-5; D gene unclear. V lost 0 bases and J 0 bases, leaving 9 bases between the germline ends. CDR1 and CDR2 from the germline V gene are SGHRS and YFSETQ. There are 15 residues in the CDR3. The CDR3 reads CASSLVGRDQETQYF. CDR3 sequence (DNA): TGCGCCAGCAGCTTGGTGGGTAGGGACCAAGAGACCCAGTACTTC.

The rearrangement joins TRBV19 to TRBJ2-3, with no clear D. Germline V lookup: CDR1 LNHDA, CDR2 SQIVND (reference sequence). The length of the CDR3 is 13 residues. Trimming left V 3 bases short and J 2 bases short, with 6 bases between. The CDR3 spells CASSIPDTDTQYF. The CDR3 DNA reads TGTGCCAGTAGTATCCCCGACACAGATACGCAGTATTTT.

This clone was detected once. This chain connects TRBV9 to TRBJ2-7; D uncertain. Germline lookup yields CDR1 SGDLS and CDR2 YYNGEE. The CDR3 is 13 residues long. The V end lost 4 bases, the J end lost 3 bases, and 11 bases lay between the germline ends. CDR3 sequence (DNA): TGTGCCAGCAGCTTCCGACCGAACTACGAGCAGTACTTC. Protein: CASSFRPNYEQYF.

This clone was seen only a few times. The V call is TRBV29-1, the J call TRBJ2-5; D may match TRBD1 or TRBD2 (5 bases each). V was pared by 7 bases and J by 0 bases, with 12 bases between. CDR1 SQVTM and CDR2 ANQGSEA come from the germline V gene. This CDR3 spans 13 amino acids. The CDR3 spells CSAVGVHQETQYF. In nucleotides, the CDR3 is TGCAGCGCTGTGGGGGTCCACCAAGAGACCCAGTACTTC.

This chain links TRBV4-1 with TRBJ1-5; no definite D call. V lost 1 base, J lost 3 bases, and 10 bases lay in between. Germline-derived CDR1 and CDR2 are MGHRA and YSYEKL. This CDR3 spans 15 amino acids. The CDR3 reads CASSQVVADNQPQHF. The DNA of the CDR3 is TGCGCCAGCAGCCAAGTCGTCGCTGACAATCAGCCCCAGCATTTT.

The V and J genes are TRBV6-4 and TRBJ2-1; 12 positions match TRBD2. CDR3 length equals 15 residues. CDR1 is MRHNA and CDR2 is SNTAGT in the germline V gene. V dropped 4 bases and J dropped 8; count of bases not matched to a gene: 6. CDR3 amino acids: CASSVTSGRFDEQFF. The CDR3 DNA follows: TGTGCCAGCAGTGTTACTAGCGGGAGGTTCGATGAGCAGTTCTTC.

The chain carries TRBV4-1 and TRBJ1-1; 8 bases are shared with TRBD1. Germline V lookup: CDR1 MGHRA, CDR2 YSYEKL. The J segment lost 5 bases and the V segment lost 1 base, leaving 6 bases of the junction unmatched. CDR3 length: 15 residues. CDR3 coding DNA: TGCGCCAGCAGCCAAGCAGGGGGCCTGGGGACTGAAGCTTTCTTT. Residues: CASSQAGGLGTEAFF.

The chain combines TRBV11-2 with TRBJ2-1, with 8 bases lining up with TRBD2. Germline loops: CDR1 SGHAT, CDR2 FQNNGV. The CDR3 is made up of 15 amino acids. The ends lost 5 bases at V and 9 bases at J; junction bases unmatched: 12. As DNA, the CDR3 is TGTGCCAGCAGCCCCCGTTTAGCGGGATCGGGTGAGCAGTTCTTC. Translated: CASSPRLAGSGEQFF.

The table lists this clone with a few counts. The V and J genes are TRBV2 and TRBJ2-3; 11 bases match TRBD2. With V trimmed by 4 bases and J by 2 bases, 2 bases remained unmatched. Germline-derived CDR1 and CDR2 are SNHLY and FYNNEI. CDR3 length: 15 amino acids. The CDR3 bases are TGTGCCAGCAGTGGGACTAGCGGGCTCACAGATACGCAGTATTTT. Translating gives CASSGTSGLTDTQYF.

This clone has a handful of counts. Other nucleotide sequences in the sample specify the same CDR3. The rearrangement links TRBV9 to TRBJ2-7; D remains ambiguous. The CDR3 is 14 residues long. Germline V gene lookup returns CDR1 SGDLS and CDR2 YYNGEE. Trimming left V 4 bases short and J 0 bases short, with 11 bases between. CDR3 amino acids: CASSPRLYSYEQYF. The CDR3 bases are TGTGCCAGCAGCCCTCGACTGTACTCCTACGAGCAGTACTTC.

This clone was seen a handful of times. The chain is built from TRBV7-9 and TRBJ2-2; 8 nucleotides match TRBD2. The V gene end was trimmed by 5 bases and the J gene end by 6 bases; junction bases not matched to a gene: 14. The CDR3 consists of 17 residues. The V gene's germline CDR1 is SEHNR and CDR2 FQNEAQ (reference sequence). As DNA, the CDR3 is TGTGCCAGCAGCCGCCTTGGAGCGGGAGTCGACCCCGGGGAGCTGTTTTTT. Its translation is CASSRLGAGVDPGELFF. Full variable domain (missing parts from reference TRBV7-9 and TRBJ2-2): DTGVSQNPRHKITKRGQNVTFRCDPISEHNRLYWYRQTLGQGPEFLTYFQNEAQLEKSRLLSDRFSAERPKGSFSTLEIQRTEQGDSAMYLCASSRLGAGVDPGELFFGEGSRLTVL.

This clone was recorded once. The chain joins TRBV5-1 to TRBJ2-1; D perhaps matches TRBD2 (6 bases). The V end was cut by 4 bases, the J end by 0 bases, with 23 bases between. CDR1 is SGHRS and CDR2 is YFSETQ in the germline V gene. The CDR3 is 19 amino acids. The CDR3 DNA reads TGCGCCAGCAGCCCGGAGGGGCGACCGATACCGAGCTCCTACAATGAGCAGTTCTTC. Encoded protein: CASSPEGRPIPSSYNEQFF.

The chain couples TRBV7-9 to TRBJ2-1; D gene ambiguous. In germline, CDR1 is SEHNR, CDR2 FQNEAQ (reference sequence). V lost 1 base, J lost 6 bases, and 7 bases lay in between. The CDR3 has 13 amino acids. CDR3 sequence reads: CASSLVPANEQFF. The CDR3 bases are TGTGCCAGCAGCTTAGTTCCGGCCAATGAGCAGTTCTTC. Full variable domain (missing parts from reference TRBV7-9 and TRBJ2-1): DTGVSQNPRHKITKRGQNVTFRCDPISEHNRLYWYRQTLGQGPEFLTYFQNEAQLEKSRLLSDRFSAERPKGSFSTLEIQRTEQGDSAMYLCASSLVPANEQFFGPGTRLTVL.

The chain employs TRBV13 and TRBJ2-1, with 13 bases identical to TRBD2. V shed 2 bases, J shed 6 bases, and the junction held 7 bases outside the gene matches. Germline V gene sequence: CDR1 PRHDT, CDR2 FYEKMQ (reference sequence). The CDR3 has 17 amino acids. The CDR3 DNA is TGTGCCAGCAGCTTAACTTGGAGGACTAGCGGGAGCAATGAGCAGTTCTTC. Protein sequence: CASSLTWRTSGSNEQFF.